This TCR beta chain was obtained from a study of blood T cells in healthy people across ages. Overall study: Template switching captured about one barcoded beta molecule per two T cells. General study findings and limits: In long-lived donors, naive CD4+ cell counts and diversity exceeded those of aged donors.

The second PCR ran roughly 7 to 12 cycles with a sample-barcoded 5' primer and J-beta primers. TCRdb processed the 5' RACE reads anew with MiXCR; each CDR3 protein has one entry. The sample includes over a million distinct CDR3 sequences, around 55% of them seen just once. Trimming shortened V by 8 bases and J by 6 bases, and 14 bases separated the two germline ends. The CDR3 is 13 residues long. Germline V gene sequence: CDR1 MNHEY, CDR2 SVGAGI. Remarks on this clonotype: The antigen is undetermined.

Every donor provided 7.5 to 10 milliliters of peripheral blood. Sequencing was performed on blood. The TCR was taken from a man between 18 and 35 years old in good health. The chain carries TRBV6-5 and TRBJ2-1, with TRBD2 as a possible D gene (5 bases). CDR3: CASRTRTGNEQFF. The CDR3 bases are TGTGCCAGCCGAACTAGAACTGGCAATGAGCAGTTCTTC.